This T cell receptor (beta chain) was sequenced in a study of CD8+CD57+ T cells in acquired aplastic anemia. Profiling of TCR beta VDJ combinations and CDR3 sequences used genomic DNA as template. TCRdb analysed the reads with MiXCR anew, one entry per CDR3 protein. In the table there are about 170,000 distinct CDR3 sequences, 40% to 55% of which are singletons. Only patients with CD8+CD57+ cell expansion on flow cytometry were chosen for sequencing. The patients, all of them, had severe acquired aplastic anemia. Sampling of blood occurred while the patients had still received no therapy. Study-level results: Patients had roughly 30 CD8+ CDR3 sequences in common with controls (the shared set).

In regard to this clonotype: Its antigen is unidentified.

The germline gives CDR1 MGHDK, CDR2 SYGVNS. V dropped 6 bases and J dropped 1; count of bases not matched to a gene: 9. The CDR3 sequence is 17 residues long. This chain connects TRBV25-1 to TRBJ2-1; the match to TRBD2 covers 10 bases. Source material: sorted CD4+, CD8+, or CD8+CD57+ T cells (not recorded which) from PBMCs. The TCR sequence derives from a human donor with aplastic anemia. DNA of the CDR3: TGTGCCAGCAGCTTAGGAGCGGGGGGGCTTTCCTACAATGAGCAGTTCTTC. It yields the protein CASSLGAGGLSYNEQFF. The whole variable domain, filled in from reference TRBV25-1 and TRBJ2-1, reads EADIYQTPRYLVIGTGKKITLECSQTMGHDKMYWYQQDPGMELHLIHYSYGVNSTEKGDLSSESTVSRIRTEHFPLTLESARPSHTSQYLCASSLGAGGLSYNEQFFGPGTRLTVL.